This T cell receptor beta chain derives from a study of PD-1 blockade in classical Hodgkin lymphoma. Across the study: Each patient was given nivolumab 3 mg/kg through a vein every 2 weeks. Study-wide results and limits: In CD4+ cells, TCR diversity went up significantly by C4D1, but in CD8+ cells it did not.

This table comes from immunoSEQ multiplex PCR, and its TCRdb copy is limited to in-frame clones, with some not included. The sample yields some 22,000 clones, roughly 77% seen once. With respect to this clone: Its target is not known.

CDR3 length: 12 amino acids. Between the trimmed V and J ends, which lost 4 bases and 8 bases, there was a span of 12 bases. Germline V gives CDR1 SGHNT, CDR2 YYREEE (reference sequence). After autologous stem cell transplantation all patients relapsed, and prior brentuximab vedotin exposure differed between cohorts. This chain connects TRBV5-4 to TRBJ1-1; TRBD1 might be the D (6 bases). This clonotype was obtained from a human donor with classical Hodgkin lymphoma. The sequenced sample was peripheral blood mononuclear cells (PBMCs), obtained before the second cycle of nivolumab. The CDR3, as DNA: TGTGCCAGCAGCCGAACAGGGCGCGAAGCTTTCTTT. It encodes CASSRTGREAFF.